This note documents a single T cell receptor (beta chain) sequence. CDR1 is LGHNA, CDR2 YNFKEQ, per germline. Trimming left V 4 bases short and J 4 bases short, with 13 bases between. This CDR3 is built from 14 residues. This sample is drawn from a study of blood T cell repertoires in COVID-19. Methods used by the authors: The assay estimated nucleated cells by amplifying reference gene primers. The protocol was immunoSEQ multiplex PCR, while the TCRdb copy is restricted to in-frame clones and leaves out a portion. D and trimming come from the DNA, and the V and J calls and clone size come from that table. Of around 200,000 clones in the sample, about four fifths were seen once.

Sequenced: peripheral blood. The clonotype was recovered from a woman in her thirties or forties with acute or convalescent COVID-19. V and J are TRBV4-2 and TRBJ2-5, with a possible D match to TRBD2 (6 bases). This chain's CDR3 is CASSLGGDSETQYF. The CDR3 DNA sequence: TGTGCCAGCAGCCTGGGCGGGGACTCAGAGACCCAGTACTTC.